Listed below are T cell receptor beta chains from one sample, sequenced in a study of blood T cell repertoires in COVID-19. The method was immunoSEQ multiplex PCR; TCRdb's version includes in-frame clones alone and lacks a portion of them. The data contain 200,000 to 250,000 clones, 80% to 85% of them singletons. The sample was peripheral blood. The receptors derive from a man aged 25 to 40 with active or convalescent COVID-19. CDR3s include the opening cysteine and the closing phenylalanine or tryptophan. A D gene is named only where the DNA matches it firmly. Clone size is not always given. Where it is, it says once, few, many or a class for expanded clones.

d_call	clone_size	j_call	v_call	cdr3_nt	cdr3_aa
-	-	TRBJ1-1	TRBV6-6	TGTGCCAGCAGTTTGCAGGGGAACACTGAAGCTTTCTTT	CASSLQGNTEAFF
-	-	TRBJ2-7	TRBV5-6	TGTGCCACAAGCACATGGGGAGTTCCCGTGGAGCAGTACTTC	CATSTWGVPVEQYF
-	-	TRBJ1-2	TRBV28	TGTGCCAGCAGACTACCATCGGGGTATGGCTACACCTTC	CASRLPSGYGYTF
-	once	TRBJ2-2	TRBV6-2/TRBV6-3	TGTGCCAGCAGTTACCCACCCGACAGAGAAAACACCGGGGAGCTGTTTTTT	CASSYPPDRENTGELFF
-	-	TRBJ2-1	TRBV19	TGTGCCAGTAGTATAGGTACTATCGGTGAGCAGTTCTTC	CASSIGTIGEQFF
TRBD1	-	TRBJ2-6	TRBV6-4	TGTGCCAGCAGTGACAACGGACAGGGGTCTGGGGCCAACGTCCTGACTTTC	CASSDNGQGSGANVLTF
TRBD1	-	TRBJ1-1	TRBV5-5	TGTGCCAGCAGCTTGTACCCAGGGGGCGCTTCCGAAGCTTTCTTT	CASSLYPGGASEAFF
TRBD1	-	TRBJ1-3	TRBV3-1/TRBV3-2	TGTGCCAGCAGAGACAGGGGCTCCTCTGGAAACACCATATATTTT	CASRDRGSSGNTIYF
-	-	TRBJ2-7	TRBV5-1	TGCGCCAGCAGCCGAGAATCCTACGAGCAGTACTTC	CASSRESYEQYF
-	-	TRBJ2-7	TRBV19	TGTGCCAGTAGTACCCTAGGGACATCCTCCTACGAGCAGTACTTC	CASSTLGTSSYEQYF
-	-	TRBJ1-5	TRBV28	TGTGCCAGCAGCCTTAATCAGCCCCAGCATTTT	CASSLNQPQHF
TRBD2	-	TRBJ2-6	TRBV4-2	TGTGCCAGCAGCCACTCTAGGGGGACCGCTGGACTAGCGAACTCTGGGGCCAACGTCCTGACTTTC	CASSHSRGTAGLANSGANVLTF
-	-	TRBJ2-6	TRBV5-1	TGCGCCAGCACACCAGGGTCTGGGGCCAACGTCCTGACTTTC	CASTPGSGANVLTF
-	-	TRBJ1-4	TRBV16	TGTGCCAGCAGCCAATTGGACAGCCTTAATGAAAAACTGTTTTTT	CASSQLDSLNEKLFF
TRBD1	-	TRBJ1-2	TRBV9	TGTGCCAGCAGCATCCACCAAGGACAGGGGGCCTATGGCTACACCTTC	CASSIHQGQGAYGYTF
TRBD1	-	TRBJ1-2	TRBV7-9	TGTGCCAGCAGCTTAGTGGGACAGGGCCTGTCTAGCTATGGCTACACCTTC	CASSLVGQGLSSYGYTF
TRBD2	-	TRBJ2-7	TRBV3-1/TRBV3-2	TGTGCCAGCAGCAGGCTAGCGGACTACGAGCAGTACTTC	CASSRLADYEQYF
-	-	TRBJ2-3	TRBV5-4	TGTGCCAGCAGCCCCGTAGGCACAGATACGCAGTATTTT	CASSPVGTDTQYF
-	-	TRBJ1-1	TRBV5-6	TGTGCCAGCAGCTCTACGACAGAAGCAAACCCCCGCGGTGAAGCTTTCTTT	CASSSTTEANPRGEAFF
-	-	TRBJ2-7	TRBV28	TGTGCCAGCAGTTCCCAGGGGAACGAGCAGTACTTC	CASSSQGNEQYF
-	-	TRBJ2-2	TRBV4-3	TGCGCCAGCAGCTGGACAGTTAACACCGGGGAGCTGTTTTTT	CASSWTVNTGELFF
-	-	TRBJ1-6	TRBV5-6	TGTGCCAGCAGCGACGGCCGGGTTAATACGCCCCTCCACTTT	CASSDGRVNTPLHF
TRBD1	-	TRBJ1-4	TRBV6-5	TGTGCCAGCAGTAAACAGGGGGAGAATAATGAAAAACTGTTTTTT	CASSKQGENNEKLFF
-	-	TRBJ1-5	TRBV18	TGTGCCAGCTCACCGGGTCAGGGTAATCAGCCCCAGCATTTT	CASSPGQGNQPQHF
-	few	TRBJ1-6	TRBV5-5	TGTGCCAGCAGCCCTCAGGAGGCCCGGCATTCACCCCTCCACTTT	CASSPQEARHSPLHF
TRBD1	-	TRBJ1-4	TRBV4-3	TGCGCCAGCAGCCAAGCGGGACAGATCCTATCGGGTGAAAAACTGTTTTTT	CASSQAGQILSGEKLFF
-	-	TRBJ2-5	TRBV27	TGTGCCAGCAGTTCGCGCGGGGCGCAAGAGACCCAGTACTTC	CASSSRGAQETQYF